The 30 T cell receptor beta chains presented below share a single source sample, sequenced in a study of Graves' ophthalmopathy and Graves' hyperthyroidism. Amplification targeted the TCR beta CDR3 regions, with RNA transcripts as the source material. Second-round multiplex PCR came after a first-round RT-PCR that employed HTBI primers. Via MiXCR, TCRdb re-called the multiplex PCR reads, giving one row per CDR3 protein. In the table there are 1 million to 1.3 million distinct CDR3 sequences, about 38% of which are singletons. The sequencing input was peripheral blood or thyroid tissue (not recorded which). These receptors all come from an adult man with Graves' hyperthyroidism.

This clonotype was recorded only once. V and J are TRBV20-1 and TRBJ2-2, with TRBD1 matching over 8 bases. The CDR3 length is 14 residues. The V gene end was trimmed by 2 bases and the J gene end by 3 bases; junction bases not matched to a gene: 2. CDR1 and CDR2 (germline): DFQATT, SNEGSKA (reference sequence). This chain's CDR3 is CSARRTGYTGELFF. The CDR3, as DNA: TGCAGTGCTAGACGGACAGGGTACACCGGGGAGCTGTTTTTT.

The V call is TRBV11-2, the J call TRBJ2-7; D may be TRBD1 (6 bases). Germline values: CDR1 SGHAT, CDR2 FQNNGV. The V gene lost 2 bases and the J gene lost 3 bases, with 20 bases spanning the gap. The CDR3 contains 17 residues. The CDR3 region has the DNA TGTGCCAGCAGCTTAAACCCCATGCTAGGGGGAAACTACGAGCAGTACTTC. Translating gives CASSLNPMLGGNYEQYF.

The sample holds a few counts of this clonotype. The J gene is TRBJ2-7, the V gene TRBV12-3 or TRBV12-4; D is perhaps TRBD1 or TRBD2 (5 bases each). This CDR3 is 14 amino acids long. The CDR3 here is CASGLPGARYEQYF. In nucleotides, the CDR3 is TGTGCTAGTGGTCTCCCCGGGGCAAGGTACGAGCAGTACTTC.

The gene calls are TRBV6-9 and TRBJ2-7; D ambiguous. CDR3 length equals 15 residues. In germline, CDR1 is MNHGY, CDR2 SVAAGI. Trimming shortened V by 5 bases and J by 7 bases, and 21 bases separated the two germline ends. The CDR3 loop reads CASSEFQVGLGEQYF. The CDR3, as DNA: TGTGCCAGCAGTGAATTTCAGGTTGGTTTGGGTGAGCAGTACTTC.

The table lists this clonotype with a count of one. Being one base from a much bigger clone, this may be a read error. Here the CDR3 DNA reads TGTGCCACCAGCCAAGAGTTTAATTCACCCCTCCACTTT. Translated: CATSQEFNSPLHF. V is TRBV4-2 and J is TRBJ1-6; D ambiguous. CDR3 length: 13 residues. Germline CDR1 LGHNA, CDR2 YNFKEQ.

The chain carries TRBV7-2 and TRBJ2-6; 10 positions agree with TRBD1. Germline CDR1 reads SGHTA; CDR2 reads FQGNSA. This CDR3 is built from 17 residues. Losses at the gene ends were 6 bases for V and 0 bases for J; bases not matched to a gene: 5. The CDR3 loop is CASSRDRGDSGANVLTF. The CDR3 nucleotides are TGTGCCAGCAGTAGGGACAGGGGCGACTCTGGGGCCAACGTCCTGACTTTC.

This clonotype has ten or more counts. The chain couples TRBV7-6 to TRBJ2-5; no clear D. Trimming stripped 1 base from V and 2 bases from J, with 11 bases between. CDR1 SGHVS and CDR2 FNYEAQ come from the germline V gene. The CDR3 sequence is 15 residues long. Here the CDR3 DNA reads TGTGCCAGCAGCTTAGGGGCCCGGGTACAAGAGACCCAGTACTTC. Translated, it gives CASSLGARVQETQYF. Using reference TRBV7-6 and TRBJ2-5 for the parts outside the CDR3, the full variable domain is GAGVSQSPRYKVTKRGQDVALRCDPISGHVSLYWYRQALGQGPEFLTYFNYEAQQDKSGLPNDRFSAERPEGSISTLTIQRTEQRDSAMYRCASSLGARVQETQYFGPGTRLLVL.

The chain couples TRBV5-6 to TRBJ1-3; D is ambiguous. This CDR3 spans 12 amino acids. The germline CDR1 and CDR2 sequences are SGHDT and YYEEEE. Trimming stripped 7 bases from V and 2 bases from J, with 7 bases between. CDR3 sequence (DNA): TGTGCCAGCGGAGGAACTGGAAACACCATATATTTT. This codes for CASGGTGNTIYF.

The chain recombines TRBV12-3 or TRBV12-4 with TRBJ1-5; 9 positions match TRBD1. The V and J ends lost 4 bases and 5 bases, in that order; junction bases with no gene match: 12. The CDR3 contains 17 residues. CDR3 nucleotide sequence: TGTGCCAGCAGTTATCTACCTGGGACAGGGACCCATCAGCCCCAGCATTTT. It specifies CASSYLPGTGTHQPQHF.

The rearrangement joins TRBV29-1 to TRBJ2-7, with D perhaps given as TRBD1 or TRBD2 (5 bases each). Deletions cut 8 bases from V and 3 bases from J, with 11 bases between. CDR3 length: 11 residues. Germline-derived CDR1 and CDR2 are SQVTM and ANQGSEA. The DNA for the CDR3 is TGCAGCAGTTGGGACGGCTACGAGCAGTACTTC. Its protein product is CSSWDGYEQYF.

This clonotype was observed a few times. The chain combines TRBV19 with TRBJ1-5; D is possibly TRBD1 (5 bases). The CDR3 sequence is 19 residues long. Deletions cut 9 bases from V and 2 bases from J, with 29 bases between. Germline CDR1 LNHDA, CDR2 SQIVND (reference sequence). The CDR3 bases are TGTGCCAGCAGTTACTCGATTTCGGATCAGGGTAGCGGCAATCAGCCCCAGCATTTT. Amino acids: CASSYSISDQGSGNQPQHF.

In regard to this clonotype: One end of the junction is discordant with germline, which a read error may explain. The chain recombines TRBV6-5 with TRBJ1-1, with D maybe TRBD1 (6 bases). This CDR3 spans 14 amino acids. Germline CDR1 reads MNHEY; CDR2 reads SVGAGI. The chain's CDR3 is CAGSNGQMNTEAFF. The CDR3 region has the DNA TGTGCCGGCAGCAACGGACAGATGAACACTGAAGCTTTCTTT.

This clonotype was found many times. This CDR3 reads CASSHDSSEQYF. The CDR3, as DNA: TGTGCCAGCAGCCACGACAGTTCCGAGCAGTACTTC. This rearrangement joins TRBV14 to TRBJ2-7; tentative D call: TRBD1 (5 bases). CDR1 SGHDN and CDR2 FVKESK come from the germline V gene. CDR3 length: 12 residues. Between the trimmed V and J ends, which lost 3 bases and 6 bases, there was a span of 9 bases.

Remarks on this clonotype: Just one base apart from a much larger clone, this may be a read error. V usage is TRBV5-5 and J usage is TRBJ2-7, with 7 bases identical to TRBD2. The V segment lost 5 bases and the J segment 0 bases; nucleotides outside the gene matches: 5. The CDR3 runs to 14 residues. CDR1 is SGHKS, CDR2 YYEKEE, per germline (reference sequence). As DNA, the CDR3 is TGTGCCAGCAGTCCGGGACTACTCTCCTACGAGCAGTACTTC. It encodes CASSPGLLSYEQYF.

This clonotype was seen once. The chain links TRBV7-3 to TRBJ2-2; the D gene is possibly TRBD1 (6 bases). Trimming stripped 2 bases from V and 5 bases from J, with 12 bases between. The CDR3 contains 15 residues. Germline CDR1 and CDR2: SGHTA and FQGTGA. The CDR3 sequence is CASSLWARGTGELFF. CDR3 in DNA: TGTGCCAGCAGCTTATGGGCAAGGGGGACCGGGGAGCTGTTTTTT.

The V and J genes are TRBV6-5 and TRBJ2-7; 8 positions agree with TRBD1. This CDR3 contains 14 residues. The V and J ends lost 0 bases and 7 bases, in that order; junction bases with no gene match: 5. CDR1 is MNHEY and CDR2 is SVGAGI in the germline V gene. CDR3 nucleotide sequence: TGTGCCAGCAGTTACTCCCAGGGGGCCGGTGAGCAGTACTTC. Protein sequence: CASSYSQGAGEQYF.

As to this clonotype: No conserved phenylalanine or tryptophan ends this CDR3, so it is likely a read error. The limits of the CDR3 on the DNA are not certain, so only TCRdb's listed CDR3 is given. The gene calls are TRBV5-1 and TRBJ2-6. CDR1 and CDR2 from the germline V gene are SGHRS and YFSETQ. Inclusive of both ends, the CDR3 amounts to 8 amino acids. CDR3 protein: CASSEGRG.

This clonotype was seen more than once but under ten times. The rearrangement uses TRBV2 and TRBJ1-5; D gene ambiguous. The CDR3 has 13 residues. V was cut by 7 bases and J by 0 bases, with 7 bases left in between. Germline V lookup: CDR1 SNHLY, CDR2 FYNNEI. As DNA, the CDR3 is TGTGCCAGCAAAATCGATAGCAATCAGCCCCAGCATTTT. It yields the protein CASKIDSNQPQHF.

About this clonotype: One end of the junction is discordant with germline, which a read error may explain. This chain links TRBV29-1 with TRBJ1-1, with D tentatively TRBD1 (5 bases). The CDR3 has 10 amino acids. CDR1 is SQVTM and CDR2 is ANQGSEA in the germline V gene. CDR3 nucleotide sequence: TGCAGCGCTAGGGGCAGGGAAGCTCTCTTT. Its translation: CSARGREALF.

In its sample, this clonotype was seen many times. The V gene is TRBV12-3 or TRBV12-4, the J gene TRBJ1-3, with unresolved D. The CDR3 is made up of 14 amino acids. Trimming left V 7 bases short and J 4 bases short, with 14 bases between. CDR3 region: CASTATDTGNTIYF. The CDR3 DNA sequence: TGTGCCAGCACCGCGACTGATACCGGAAACACCATATATTTT.

The chain links TRBV9 to TRBJ2-7; either TRBD1 or TRBD2 may fit D (5 bases each). The CDR3 sequence is 15 residues long. V was trimmed by 0 bases and J by 7 bases, leaving 17 bases between them. In germline, CDR1 is SGDLS, CDR2 YYNGEE. In DNA, the CDR3 is TGTGCCAGCAGCGTAGTCGGGGCAGGACGAAGAGAGCAGTACTTC. Protein sequence: CASSVVGAGRREQYF.

This clonotype was observed a handful of times. The chain has TRBV5-4 and TRBJ2-5; D uncertain. The CDR3 consists of 15 residues. V lost 2 bases and J lost 2, with 13 bases in between. Germline values: CDR1 SGHNT, CDR2 YYREEE (reference sequence). The CDR3 loop is CASSLRKEPQETQYF. CDR3 in DNA: TGTGCCAGCAGCTTACGGAAGGAACCGCAAGAGACCCAGTACTTC. Full variable domain (remainder filled in from reference TRBV5-4 and TRBJ2-5): ETGVTQSPTHLIKTRGQQVTLRCSSQSGHNTVSWYQQALGQGPQFIFQYYREEENGRGNFPPRFSGLQFPNYSSELNVNALELDDSALYLCASSLRKEPQETQYFGPGTRLLVL.

This clonotype was picked up many times. The chain joins TRBV7-9 to TRBJ2-7; no definite D call. The CDR3 covers 14 residues. V gave up 5 bases and J gave up 3 bases, with 14 bases separating them. CDR1 and CDR2 from the germline V gene are SEHNR and FQNEAQ (reference sequence). The CDR3 spells CASSVGMYGYEQYF. For the CDR3, the DNA is TGTGCCAGCAGCGTGGGCATGTACGGCTACGAGCAGTACTTC.

The V call is TRBV6-6, the J call TRBJ2-7; 8 bases agree with TRBD1. Germline lookup yields CDR1 MNHNY and CDR2 SVGAGI (reference sequence). The CDR3 totals 13 residues. With V trimmed by 7 bases and J by 3 bases, 5 bases remained unmatched. In DNA form, the CDR3 reads TGTGCCAGCATCAGGGGGCTTAACTACGAGCAGTACTTC. Translation: CASIRGLNYEQYF.

This clonotype was detected a few times. The gene calls are TRBV9 and TRBJ2-7; maybe TRBD2 (6 bases). CDR3 length equals 13 residues. V lost 6 bases and J 2 bases, leaving 12 bases between the germline ends. Per the germline V gene, CDR1 is SGDLS and CDR2 is YYNGEE. The CDR3 loop reads CASTEGPTYEQYF. The CDR3 region has the DNA TGTGCCAGCACGGAGGGGCCAACCTACGAGCAGTACTTC.

The chain combines TRBV10-3 with TRBJ2-7; 11 bases align to TRBD1. Germline values: CDR1 ENHRY, CDR2 SYGVKD. CDR3 length: 15 amino acids. V shed 3 bases, J shed 5 bases, and the junction held 6 bases outside the gene matches. CDR3 DNA: TGTGCCATCAGTGATTCCGGGACAGGGGGGAACGAGCAGTACTTC. Its protein is CAISDSGTGGNEQYF.

This clonotype was seen at least ten times. The V and J genes are TRBV7-9 and TRBJ2-5; a weak D match, TRBD2 (6 bases). Germline lookup yields CDR1 SEHNR and CDR2 FQNEAQ (reference sequence). The CDR3 runs 14 residues. Trimming shortened V by 1 base and J by 1 base, and 7 bases separated the two germline ends. CDR3 loop: CASSLGGLQETQYF. The CDR3 DNA sequence: TGTGCCAGCAGCTTAGGGGGACTCCAAGAGACCCAGTACTTC. Using reference TRBV7-9 and TRBJ2-5 for the parts outside the CDR3, the full variable domain is DTGVSQNPRHKITKRGQNVTFRCDPISEHNRLYWYRQTLGQGPEFLTYFQNEAQLEKSRLLSDRFSAERPKGSFSTLEIQRTEQGDSAMYLCASSLGGLQETQYFGPGTRLLVL.

CDR3 coding DNA: TGTGCCAGCAGCCCGGGACAGGCGTATTATGGCTACACCTTC. Its translation is CASSPGQAYYGYTF. V is TRBV7-2 and J is TRBJ1-2, with TRBD1 matching 8 bases. CDR3 length equals 14 residues. Germline values: CDR1 SGHTA, CDR2 FQGNSA. Germline trimming cut 5 bases from V and 5 bases from J; bases unmatched to any gene: 7.

The chain employs TRBV5-1 and TRBJ2-5, with TRBD1 matching 10 bases. The CDR3 consists of 16 residues. Trimming removed 1 base from V and 4 bases from J; junction bases left unmatched: 7. Per germline, CDR1 SGHRS and CDR2 YFSETQ. Written as DNA, the CDR3 is TGCGCCAGCAGCTTGTATGGGACAGGGGACAGAGAGACCCAGTACTTC. This translates into CASSLYGTGDRETQYF.

V and J are TRBV4-2 and TRBJ2-7; possible D gene TRBD2, 6 bases. The CDR3 runs 17 residues. V gave up 1 base and J gave up 3 bases, with 19 bases separating them. CDR1 LGHNA and CDR2 YNFKEQ come from the germline V gene. For the CDR3, the DNA is TGTGCCAGCAGCCAAGTGGGTCTAGCGAACCTCGACTACGAGCAGTACTTC. It yields the protein CASSQVGLANLDYEQYF.